The 20 T cell receptor beta chains below all came from one sample that was sequenced in a study of blood T cell repertoires in COVID-19. This table comes from immunoSEQ multiplex PCR, and its TCRdb copy is limited to in-frame clones, with some not included. The table includes 55,000 to 80,000 clones, about 80% detected once. The sequencing sample was made of peripheral blood. Receptors originate from a man in his 70s with acute or convalescent COVID-19.

This chain joins TRBV4-1 and TRBJ2-1; 10 bases map to TRBD2. The CDR3 loop spans 16 amino acids. Germline trimming cut 0 bases from V and 6 bases from J; bases unmatched to any gene: 5. Germline V lookup: CDR1 MGHRA, CDR2 YSYEKL. In DNA, the CDR3 is TGCGCCAGCAGCCAAGATATAGCGGGAGGAAGCAATGAGCAGTTCTTC. Translation gives CASSQDIAGGSNEQFF.

This sequence joins TRBV9 and TRBJ1-1, with 8 bases identical to TRBD1. The germline CDR1 and CDR2 sequences are SGDLS and YYNGEE. This CDR3 comprises 15 residues. V trimming: 3 bases; J trimming: 3 bases; junction bases outside the gene matches: 7. The CDR3 DNA reads TGTGCCAGCAGCGGCGGACAGGGCGCGTACACTGAAGCTTTCTTT. Amino acids: CASSGGQGAYTEAFF.

The V gene is TRBV27, the J gene TRBJ2-7, with D possibly being TRBD2 (5 bases). The CDR3 length is 14 residues. With 3 bases removed from V and 3 bases from J, the gap between germline ends came to 12 bases. Germline assignment: CDR1 MNHEY and CDR2 SMNVEV (reference sequence). The DNA for the CDR3 is TGTGCCAGCAGTTTCGAGTCAGACTACTACGAGCAGTACTTC. It yields the protein CASSFESDYYEQYF.

This clone was recorded a few times. The rearrangement joins TRBV10-3 to TRBJ1-2; 7 bases align to TRBD1. Germline V gene data show CDR1 as ENHRY and CDR2 as SYGVKD. Trimming at V came to 3 bases and at J to 4 bases, leaving 8 bases not matched to a gene. CDR3 length: 15 amino acids. The CDR3 DNA reads TGTGCCATCAGTGACCCGACAGGGACTGTCTATGGCTACACCTTC. Translation: CAISDPTGTVYGYTF.

The V call is TRBV6-4, the J call TRBJ2-1; maybe TRBD2 (5 bases). The CDR3 has 12 residues. The germline V and J ends were trimmed by 2 bases and 9 bases, with 8 bases remaining between them. Germline values: CDR1 MRHNA, CDR2 SNTAGT. This chain's CDR3 is CASSDRGLEQFF. CDR3 coding DNA: TGTGCCAGCAGTGACCGAGGGCTTGAGCAGTTCTTC.

This clone was seen a single time. V gene TRBV30 combines with J gene TRBJ2-7; weak D call: TRBD2 (6 bases). Germline-derived CDR1 and CDR2 are GTSNPN and SVGIG (reference sequence). The CDR3 is made up of 14 amino acids. Trimming stripped 3 bases from V and 3 bases from J, with 15 bases between. Here the CDR3 DNA reads TGTGCCTGGAGGGCGGGTCGGAGGGGCTACGAGCAGTACTTC. Translated: CAWRAGRRGYEQYF.

The chain is built from TRBV27 and TRBJ2-1; TRBD2 aligns across 8 bases. Per germline, CDR1 MNHEY and CDR2 SMNVEV (reference sequence). The V and J ends lost 5 bases and 6 bases, in that order; junction bases with no gene match: 12. The CDR3 has 16 residues. This chain's CDR3 is CASSHPRAGEGNEQFF. For the CDR3, the DNA is TGTGCCAGCAGTCACCCTCGAGCGGGAGAGGGCAATGAGCAGTTCTTC.

With regard to this clone: The sample carries other DNA sequences with the same CDR3. This sequence joins TRBV7-8 and TRBJ2-2; no definite D call. Germline CDR1 and CDR2: SGHVS and FQNEAQ. V lost 1 base and J lost 1, with 10 bases in between. The CDR3 consists of 16 residues. This CDR3 reads CASSLGRRENTGELFF. CDR3 bases: TGTGCCAGCAGCTTAGGGAGAAGAGAGAACACCGGGGAGCTGTTTTTT. Looking up the rest from reference TRBV7-8 and TRBJ2-2 gives the full variable domain: GAGVSQSPRYKVAKRGQDVALRCDPISGHVSLFWYQQALGQGPEFLTYFQNEAQLDKSGLPSDRFFAERPEGSVSTLKIQRTQQEDSAVYLCASSLGRRENTGELFFGEGSRLTVL.

The gene calls are TRBV24-1 and TRBJ1-2; D unclear. The V gene's germline CDR1 is KGHDR and CDR2 SFDVKD. The CDR3 totals 15 residues. The V end lost 5 bases, the J end lost 3 bases, and 15 bases lay between the germline ends. The CDR3 nucleotides are TGTGCCACCAGTGGATCCGGAGGGTCGGACTATGGCTACACCTTC. It codes for CATSGSGGSDYGYTF.

This chain links TRBV4-2 with TRBJ1-1; 8 bases match TRBD1. The germline CDR1 and CDR2 sequences are LGHNA and YNFKEQ. With 5 bases clipped from V and 5 bases from J, the junction kept 7 bases outside the gene matches. The CDR3 loop spans 14 amino acids. The DNA of the CDR3 is TGTGCCAGCAGCTATGACAGGGGAGGTACTGAAGCTTTCTTT. It specifies CASSYDRGGTEAFF.

This clone was detected once. This sequence joins TRBV5-1 and TRBJ2-1, with TRBD2 matching 7 bases. Germline V gene sequence: CDR1 SGHRS, CDR2 YFSETQ. Trimming cost V 3 bases and J 5 bases; bases outside gene matches: 5. This CDR3 contains 14 residues. CDR3 sequence: CASSSSGPHNEQFF. The CDR3 nucleotides are TGCGCCAGCAGCTCTAGCGGACCTCACAATGAGCAGTTCTTC.

The rearrangement links TRBV7-8 to TRBJ1-5; 7 nucleotides align to TRBD1. CDR1 and CDR2 from the germline V gene are SGHVS and FQNEAQ. The CDR3 totals 16 residues. V shed 1 base and J 6 bases; nucleotides not matched to a gene: 9. The CDR3 DNA is TGTGCCAGCAGCTTAGAGGCAGGGGGTGGCGGTCAGCCCCAGCATTTT. Translated: CASSLEAGGGGQPQHF.

The chain recombines TRBV5-6 with TRBJ2-1; D possibly corresponds to TRBD1 (6 bases). V was pared by 4 bases and J by 9 bases, with 14 bases between. Per germline, CDR1 SGHDT and CDR2 YYEEEE. CDR3 length: 13 residues. CDR3 DNA sequence: TGTGCCAGCAGCCTTGACAGGATAAGTGAGCAGTTCTTC. Translating it yields CASSLDRISEQFF.

The sample holds one count of this clone. The gene calls are TRBV18 and TRBJ2-7, with TRBD2 matching over 10 bases. The CDR3 loop spans 14 amino acids. V was clipped by 2 bases and J by 6 bases; unmatched bases: 4. CDR1 KGHSH and CDR2 LQKENI come from the germline V gene. The CDR3 loop is CASSPGLAGAEQYF. The CDR3 DNA is TGTGCCAGCTCACCAGGGCTAGCGGGAGCCGAGCAGTACTTC.

The genes are TRBV4-1 and TRBJ2-3, with D tentatively TRBD2 (6 bases). The CDR3 consists of 15 residues. V gave up 6 bases and J gave up 4 bases, with 17 bases separating them. Germline V gene sequence: CDR1 MGHRA, CDR2 YSYEKL. The CDR3 sequence: CASSMTGLRSDTQYF. CDR3 sequence (DNA): TGCGCCAGCAGTATGACGGGACTTCGCTCAGATACGCAGTATTTT.

V and J are TRBV19 and TRBJ2-7, with unresolved D. This CDR3 has 13 residues. Per the germline V gene, CDR1 is LNHDA and CDR2 is SQIVND (reference sequence). Trimming left V 3 bases short and J 2 bases short, with 8 bases between. The CDR3 DNA sequence: TGTGCCAGTAGTATTACATCAGCCTACGAGCAGTACTTC. Residues: CASSITSAYEQYF.

This clone was detected once. This chain uses TRBV10-3 with TRBJ1-5, with D hard to call. Germline loops: CDR1 ENHRY, CDR2 SYGVKD. Trimming left V 3 bases short and J 0 bases short, with 6 bases between. The CDR3 covers 14 residues. CDR3 residues: CAISDPFSNQPQHF. CDR3 nucleotide sequence: TGTGCCATCAGTGATCCCTTTAGCAATCAGCCCCAGCATTTT.

V usage is TRBV2 and J usage is TRBJ2-4; 7 bases map to TRBD2. The CDR3 is 14 amino acids. V lost 3 bases and J lost 8; bases outside the gene matches: 7. The V gene's germline CDR1 is SNHLY and CDR2 FYNNEI. The DNA for the CDR3 is TGTGCCAGCAGTGAGGTGGGAGGGGAGTACATTCAGTACTTC. Translation gives CASSEVGGEYIQYF.

This clone has a single count. The V call is TRBV5-1, the J call TRBJ2-1; 8 nucleotides agree with TRBD2. The J segment lost 0 bases and the V segment lost 4 bases, leaving 9 bases of the junction unmatched. The CDR3 extends over 17 amino acids. Per the germline V gene, CDR1 is SGHRS and CDR2 is YFSETQ. CDR3 in DNA: TGCGCCAGCAGCGAAATCGCCGGGACTAGCTCCTACAATGAGCAGTTCTTC. Amino acids: CASSEIAGTSSYNEQFF.

The chain is built from TRBV19 and TRBJ2-3; tentative D call: TRBD2 (6 bases). The V and J ends lost 7 bases and 2 bases respectively, with 10 bases between them. The CDR3 has 13 residues. Per the germline V gene, CDR1 is LNHDA and CDR2 is SQIVND (reference sequence). CDR3 in DNA: TGTGCCAGTAACCGGGAGATCACAGATACGCAGTATTTT. The encoded protein is CASNREITDTQYF.